The 30 T cell receptor beta chains presented below share a single source sample, sequenced in a study of beta chain features in type 1 diabetes. What was sequenced were expressed TCRB transcripts, since all of the isolated RNA had been reverse transcribed. Sequencing used immunoSEQ multiplex PCR; TCRdb keeps in-frame clones, though not all of them. This sample has 300,000 to 350,000 clones, with roughly 8% found just once. The sample was central memory CD4+ T cells from blood. Receptors were obtained from a woman in her late teens or twenties in good health.

This sequence joins TRBV28 and TRBJ1-4; a weak D match, TRBD1 (5 bases). The CDR3 contains 12 residues. Germline loops: CDR1 MDHEN, CDR2 SYDVKM. With 4 bases removed from V and 8 bases from J, the gap between germline ends came to 8 bases. This CDR3 reads CASSSGAEKLFF. In DNA form, the CDR3 reads TGTGCCAGCAGTTCCGGGGCGGAAAAACTGTTTTTT. Drawing the rest from reference TRBV28 and TRBJ1-4, the complete variable domain is DVKVTQSSRYLVKRTGEKVFLECVQDMDHENMFWYRQDPGLGLRLIYFSYDVKMKEKGDIPEGYSVSREKKERFSLILESASTNQTSMYLCASSSGAEKLFFGSGTQLSVL.

This clone was seen only a few times. V usage is TRBV19 and J usage is TRBJ2-7, with D perhaps TRBD1 (6 bases). CDR1 LNHDA and CDR2 SQIVND come from the germline V gene (reference sequence). The V end was cut by 5 bases, the J end by 4 bases, with 18 bases between. The CDR3 loop spans 15 amino acids. The CDR3 DNA reads as TGTGCCAGTAGTTACCAACCCCGGGACACATACGAGCAGTACTTC. This codes for CASSYQPRDTYEQYF.

The chain joins TRBV6-5 to TRBJ2-1; the match to TRBD2 covers 9 bases. Germline V lookup: CDR1 MNHEY, CDR2 SVGAGI. The CDR3 has 12 residues. J gave up 9 bases and V 6 bases, and 3 bases lay outside the gene matches. CDR3 in amino acids: CASSSSGIEQFF. The CDR3 DNA reads as TGTGCCAGCAGCTCTAGCGGGATTGAGCAGTTCTTC.

The chain recombines TRBV4-2 with TRBJ2-5; 13 bases fit TRBD2. V shed 4 bases and J 5 bases; nucleotides not matched to a gene: 7. The V gene's germline CDR1 is LGHNA and CDR2 YNFKEQ. This CDR3 spans 16 amino acids. For the CDR3, the DNA is TGTGCCAGCAGCCTACAACTAGCGGGAGGGTTCGAGACCCAGTACTTC. Its protein is CASSLQLAGGFETQYF.

This clone was recorded a few times. The chain recombines TRBV6-1 with TRBJ1-1, with D uncertain. Trimming shortened V by 5 bases and J by 3 bases, and 10 bases separated the two germline ends. The CDR3 consists of 13 residues. CDR1 is MNHNS, CDR2 SASEGT, per germline. CDR3 sequence: CASSFSRDTEAFF. CDR3 bases: TGTGCCAGCAGTTTCTCGAGGGACACTGAAGCTTTCTTT.

This clone turned up a few times. CDR3 DNA sequence: TGCGCCAGCAGCTTGGGGGACAGGGATCAGCCCCAGCATTTT. It translates to CASSLGDRDQPQHF. The chain is built from TRBV5-1 and TRBJ1-5, with 9 bases matching TRBD1. The CDR3 runs to 14 residues. Germline CDR1 is SGHRS and CDR2 is YFSETQ. The V gene end was trimmed by 0 bases and the J gene end by 5 bases; junction bases not matched to a gene: 0.

This clone was seen a few times. The sample carries other DNA sequences with the same CDR3. The rearrangement joins TRBV4-3 to TRBJ2-3, with 9 bases that match TRBD2. The CDR3 totals 15 residues. Germline trimming cut 1 base from V and 3 bases from J; bases unmatched to any gene: 2. Germline values: CDR1 LGHNA, CDR2 YSLEER. CDR3 sequence: CASSQAAGGTDTQYF. CDR3 DNA sequence: TGCGCCAGCAGCCAAGCGGCGGGAGGGACAGATACGCAGTATTTT.

Concerning this clone: Other DNA sequences in the same sample also yield this CDR3. This rearrangement joins TRBV18 to TRBJ2-2; no definite D call. With 3 bases removed from V and 2 bases from J, the gap between germline ends came to 7 bases. This CDR3 region has 14 residues. Germline V gives CDR1 KGHSH, CDR2 LQKENI. The CDR3 nucleotides read TGTGCCAGCTCACCCCCCTCAAACACCGGGGAGCTGTTTTTT. This translates into CASSPPSNTGELFF. Full variable domain (remainder filled in from reference TRBV18 and TRBJ2-2): NAGVMQNPRHLVRRRGQEARLRCSPMKGHSHVYWYRQLPEEGLKFMVYLQKENIIDESGMPKERFSAEFPKEGPSILRIQQVVRGDSAAYFCASSPPSNTGELFFGEGSRLTVL.

This clone has more than one count but fewer than ten. V usage is TRBV7-2 and J usage is TRBJ2-1; D gene ambiguous. This CDR3 has 13 amino acids. The V and J ends lost 0 bases and 7 bases respectively, with 7 bases between them. In germline, CDR1 is SGHTA, CDR2 FQGNSA. CDR3 amino acids: CASSLASWNEQFF. CDR3 in DNA: TGTGCCAGCAGCTTAGCTTCATGGAATGAGCAGTTCTTC.

This clone was seen a few times. V usage is TRBV7-3 and J usage is TRBJ2-7; D uncertain. The CDR3 is made up of 13 amino acids. Germline CDR1 is SGHTA and CDR2 is FQGTGA. V dropped 2 bases and J dropped 3 bases, with 8 bases sitting between them. DNA of the CDR3: TGTGCCAGCAGCTTAGCGCACGGCTACGAGCAGTACTTC. It encodes CASSLAHGYEQYF.

This clone was observed at least ten times. V is TRBV7-9 and J is TRBJ2-5; D is undetermined. CDR1 is SEHNR and CDR2 is FQNEAQ in the germline V gene (reference sequence). The CDR3 consists of 14 residues. V shed 0 bases and J shed 3 bases, with 8 bases lying between them. The CDR3 DNA reads as TGTGCCAGCAGCTTAGCCGGAAGTGAAGAGACCCAGTACTTC. Translating gives CASSLAGSEETQYF.

CDR3 sequence (DNA): TGCGCCAGCAGCTTGGGGCAAGTCGCGAACACCGGGGAGCTGTTTTTT. Protein product: CASSLGQVANTGELFF. The gene calls are TRBV5-1 and TRBJ2-2; D remains ambiguous. Looked up from germline, CDR1 is SGHRS and CDR2 is YFSETQ. V was cut by 0 bases and J by 0 bases, with 9 bases left in between. The CDR3 has 16 amino acids.

The gene calls are TRBV7-9 and TRBJ2-7; perhaps TRBD1 as D (6 bases). Trimming cost V 6 bases and J 3 bases, with 12 bases left between them. Germline V CDR1 and CDR2: SEHNR, FQNEAQ (reference sequence). CDR3 length: 13 amino acids. The CDR3 nucleotides are TGTGCCAGCAGTCAACAGGGAAACTACGAGCAGTACTTC. Translating gives CASSQQGNYEQYF.

The chain carries TRBV5-4 and TRBJ2-5; D remains unclear. V dropped 4 bases and J dropped 1 base, with 8 bases sitting between them. Germline V gene data show CDR1 as SGHNT and CDR2 as YYREEE (reference sequence). The CDR3 totals 13 residues. The CDR3 here is CASSPGSQETQYF. The CDR3 DNA sequence: TGTGCCAGCAGCCCAGGATCCCAAGAGACCCAGTACTTC.

This clone appeared a few times. Compared with germline, one end of the junction differs, possibly owing to a read error. The rearrangement uses TRBV18 and TRBJ2-1, with 7 bases that match TRBD2. The CDR3 loop spans 12 amino acids. Germline V gene sequence: CDR1 KGHSH, CDR2 LQKENI. Here the CDR3 reads CASSPVGRAPLF. In DNA, the CDR3 is TGTGCCAGCTCTCCAGTGGGGAGGGCGCCTCTCTTC.

This rearrangement joins TRBV4-2 to TRBJ1-2, with TRBD1 matching over 9 bases. The V gene's germline CDR1 is LGHNA and CDR2 YNFKEQ. Trimming at V came to 5 bases and at J to 2 bases, leaving 9 bases not matched to a gene. The CDR3 has 16 residues. CDR3 sequence (DNA): TGTGCCAGCAGCTTGGCTGGGACAGGGAAGAACTATGGCTACACCTTC. Translated: CASSLAGTGKNYGYTF.

This clone was found a few times. The V call is TRBV7-8, the J call TRBJ1-1; no clear D. Trimming left V 0 bases short and J 1 base short, with 3 bases between. The CDR3 is 13 amino acids. CDR1 and CDR2 from the germline V gene are SGHVS and FQNEAQ. Written as DNA, the CDR3 is TGTGCCAGCAGCTTAGCAGAGAACACTGAAGCTTTCTTT. Encoded protein: CASSLAENTEAFF.

The chain links TRBV16 to TRBJ2-1; D ambiguous. Germline CDR1 KGHSY, CDR2 FQNENV. The CDR3 covers 13 residues. The ends were cut back, 0 bases at V and 7 bases at J, with 7 bases in the middle. CDR3 loop: CASSQSNVNEQFF. DNA for the CDR3: TGTGCCAGCAGCCAATCGAACGTAAATGAGCAGTTCTTC.

The V and J genes are TRBV7-2 and TRBJ2-7; D unclear. From germline, CDR1 is SGHTA and CDR2 FQGNSA. V lost 6 bases to trimming and J lost 2 bases, with 11 bases between them. The CDR3 consists of 13 residues. This CDR3 is CASRPTAAYEQYF. CDR3 DNA: TGTGCCAGCAGACCCACGGCCGCCTACGAGCAGTACTTC.

This clone was counted a few times. This chain uses TRBV2 with TRBJ2-2; possible D gene TRBD2, 6 bases. Per the germline V gene, CDR1 is SNHLY and CDR2 is FYNNEI. This CDR3 contains 14 residues. V was clipped by 5 bases and J by 4 bases, with 11 bases between them. The CDR3 nucleotides are TGTGCCAGCAGTACAGGACTATCCACCGGGGAGCTGTTTTTT. This encodes CASSTGLSTGELFF.

This clone was detected only a few times. The chain couples TRBV7-2 to TRBJ2-5, with TRBD2 matching over 9 bases. The CDR3 sequence is 16 residues long. Trimming took 7 bases from V and 5 from J; bases not matched to a gene: 14. The germline V gene encodes CDR1 SGHTA and CDR2 FQGNSA. CDR3 residues: CASNGGLAGIWETQYF. In nucleotides, the CDR3 is TGTGCCAGCAACGGTGGCCTAGCGGGAATCTGGGAGACCCAGTACTTC.

This chain uses TRBV27 with TRBJ1-4; a weak D match, TRBD1 (6 bases). V dropped 6 bases and J dropped 7 bases, with 12 bases sitting between them. This CDR3 is 13 amino acids long. CDR1 is MNHEY and CDR2 is SMNVEV in the germline V gene (reference sequence). CDR3 bases: TGTGCCAGCAGCCCCCGACAGGTTGAAAAACTGTTTTTT. This translates into CASSPRQVEKLFF.

Here the CDR3 DNA reads TGTGCCAGCAGCCACGGTAGCGGGACCGGTCACGAGCAGTACTTC. This translates into CASSHGSGTGHEQYF. The chain couples TRBV5-6 to TRBJ2-7; 8 bases are a match to TRBD2. The V gene end was trimmed by 4 bases and the J gene end by 5 bases; junction bases not matched to a gene: 11. This CDR3 region has 15 residues. Per germline, CDR1 SGHDT and CDR2 YYEEEE. Combining the CDR3 with reference TRBV5-6 and TRBJ2-7 gives the whole variable domain DAGVTQSPTHLIKTRGQQVTLRCSPKSGHDTVSWYQQALGQGPQFIFQYYEEEERQRGNFPDRFSGHQFPNYSSELNVNALLLGDSALYLCASSHGSGTGHEQYFGPGTRLTVT.

The chain has TRBV6-6 and TRBJ2-5; D gene ambiguous. CDR3 length: 14 amino acids. Trimming removed 7 bases from V and 1 base from J, with 13 bases in between. Germline V gives CDR1 MNHNY, CDR2 SVGAGI (reference sequence). CDR3 DNA: TGTGCCAGCACCGACGGAGTGACCCAAGAGACCCAGTACTTC. Translation gives CASTDGVTQETQYF.

This chain links TRBV7-2 with TRBJ1-1; possible D gene TRBD1, 6 bases. Per the germline V gene, CDR1 is SGHTA and CDR2 is FQGNSA. The CDR3 totals 13 residues. The V and J ends lost 5 bases and 7 bases respectively, with 14 bases between them. Here the CDR3 reads CASSPDRAFEAFF. CDR3 coding DNA: TGTGCCAGCAGCCCGGACAGAGCATTTGAAGCTTTCTTT.

In this sample, this clone turned up a few times. The chain couples TRBV7-2 to TRBJ2-7; TRBD1 matches 8 bases. The CDR3 length is 15 residues. CDR1 is SGHTA and CDR2 is FQGNSA in the germline V gene. The junction had 6 bases not matched to a gene; V was cut back by 2 bases and J by 3 bases. CDR3 DNA sequence: TGTGCCAGCAGCTTATCAGGGGGCAATTACTACGAGCAGTACTTC. This sequence encodes CASSLSGGNYYEQYF.

With respect to this clone: This sample includes further DNA sequences coding for the same CDR3. The rearrangement links TRBV19 to TRBJ2-2; D may be TRBD1 (5 bases). Germline values: CDR1 LNHDA, CDR2 SQIVND (reference sequence). V lost 1 base, J lost 4 bases, and 7 bases lay in between. This CDR3 is 14 amino acids long. The CDR3, as DNA: TGTGCCAGTAGTATAGGACAGAGCACCGGGGAGCTGTTTTTT. Protein: CASSIGQSTGELFF.

This clone occurred once. J is TRBJ2-1 and V is TRBV9; weak D call: TRBD1 (6 bases). Germline V gives CDR1 SGDLS, CDR2 YYNGEE. V lost 5 bases to trimming and J lost 7 bases, with 19 bases between them. CDR3 length equals 15 residues. The chain's CDR3 is CASSNTGFSLNEQFF. The CDR3, as DNA: TGTGCCAGCAGTAACACAGGGTTTTCCTTGAATGAGCAGTTCTTC.

This clone was found a few times. The V gene is TRBV5-6, the J gene TRBJ2-1, with a possible D match to TRBD2 (5 bases). The V and J ends lost 4 bases and 4 bases respectively, with 24 bases between them. Germline CDR1 reads SGHDT; CDR2 reads YYEEEE. CDR3 length equals 18 residues. Here the CDR3 reads CASSPLGFREGEYNEQFF. The CDR3 nucleotides read TGTGCCAGCAGCCCATTGGGATTTAGAGAGGGCGAGTACAATGAGCAGTTCTTC.

The chain joins TRBV28 to TRBJ1-5; 10 bases are shared with TRBD1. The germline gives CDR1 MDHEN, CDR2 SYDVKM. The CDR3 is made up of 17 amino acids. With V trimmed by 11 bases and J by 0 bases, 13 bases remained unmatched. In DNA form, the CDR3 reads TGTGCCGCGGCGGTGGGGACAGGGGCTTATAGCAATCAGCCCCAGCATTTT. It codes for CAAAVGTGAYSNQPQHF.